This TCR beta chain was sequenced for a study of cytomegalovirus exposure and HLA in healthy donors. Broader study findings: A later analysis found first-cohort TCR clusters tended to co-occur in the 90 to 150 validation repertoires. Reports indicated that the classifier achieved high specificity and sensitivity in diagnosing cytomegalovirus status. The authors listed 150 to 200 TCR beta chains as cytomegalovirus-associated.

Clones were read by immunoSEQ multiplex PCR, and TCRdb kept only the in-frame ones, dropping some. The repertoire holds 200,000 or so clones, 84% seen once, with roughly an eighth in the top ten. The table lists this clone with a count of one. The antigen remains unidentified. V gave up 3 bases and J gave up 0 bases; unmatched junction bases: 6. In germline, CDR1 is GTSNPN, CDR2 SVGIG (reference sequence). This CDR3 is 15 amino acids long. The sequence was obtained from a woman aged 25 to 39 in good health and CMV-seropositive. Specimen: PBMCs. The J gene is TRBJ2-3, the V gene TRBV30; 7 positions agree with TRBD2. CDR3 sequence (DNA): TGTGCCTGGAGGGGGGGTAGCGGGAGCACAGATACGCAGTATTTT. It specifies CAWRGGSGSTDTQYF. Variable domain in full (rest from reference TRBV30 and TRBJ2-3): SQTIHQWPATLVQPVGSPLSLECTVEGTSNPNLYWYRQAAGRGLQLLFYSVGIGQISSEVPQNLSASRPQDRQFILSSKKLLLSDSGFYLCAWRGGSGSTDTQYFGPGTRLTVL.